These T cell receptor beta chains were read from a single sample in a study of blood T cell repertoires in COVID-19. The repertoire was sequenced with immunoSEQ multiplex PCR; TCRdb's copy has only in-frame clones and lacks some. The sample includes under 200,000 clones, about three quarters of them seen just once. The source material was peripheral blood. These receptors originate from a man between 65 and 85 years old with acute or convalescent COVID-19. CDR3s include the opening cysteine and the closing phenylalanine or tryptophan. Each record gives: clone size, V gene, J gene, D gene, CDR3 DNA, CDR3 protein. D genes are given only for firm matches. Not all rows give a size; the values are once, few, many and, for expanded clones, a class.

clone size: -; V gene: TRBV28; J gene: TRBJ1-5; D gene: -; CDR3 DNA: TGTGCCAGCAGGCTAGGAGGTAAACAGCCCCAGCATTTT; CDR3 protein: CASRLGGKQPQHF
clone size: -; V gene: TRBV15; J gene: TRBJ2-5; D gene: TRBD2; CDR3 DNA: TGTGCCACCAGCAGAGGGACTAGCGGGAAAGAGACCCAGTACTTC; CDR3 protein: CATSRGTSGKETQYF
clone size: few; V gene: TRBV12-3/TRBV12-4; J gene: TRBJ1-2; D gene: -; CDR3 DNA: TGTGCCAGCACCCTCGCGTCTTATGGCTACACCTTC; CDR3 protein: CASTLASYGYTF
clone size: few; V gene: TRBV2; J gene: TRBJ1-5; D gene: TRBD1; CDR3 DNA: TGTGCCAGCACTAGGGGGACAGCCAACAATCAGCCCCAGCATTTT; CDR3 protein: CASTRGTANNQPQHF
clone size: -; V gene: TRBV12-3/TRBV12-4; J gene: TRBJ2-1; D gene: -; CDR3 DNA: TGTGCCAGCAGTTTAGGAGTACCGCAGTTCTTC; CDR3 protein: CASSLGVPQFF
clone size: once; V gene: TRBV10-2; J gene: TRBJ2-3; D gene: TRBD2; CDR3 DNA: TGCGCCAGCGCGGGACTAGCGGGGGGGCCAGATACGCAGTATTTT; CDR3 protein: CASAGLAGGPDTQYF
clone size: -; V gene: TRBV24-1; J gene: TRBJ2-5; D gene: TRBD1; CDR3 DNA: TGTGCCACCAGTGATTTTGGGGACAGTCCGTGGGAGACCCAGTACTTC; CDR3 protein: CATSDFGDSPWETQYF
clone size: few; V gene: TRBV6-4; J gene: TRBJ2-1; D gene: TRBD2; CDR3 DNA: TGTGCCAGCAGTGACTTGGGAGGGCTTGAGCAGTTCTTC; CDR3 protein: CASSDLGGLEQFF
clone size: -; V gene: TRBV4-3; J gene: TRBJ1-2; D gene: TRBD1; CDR3 DNA: TGCGCCAGCAGCCAAGCCGCGGGACAGATGTATGGCTACACCTTC; CDR3 protein: CASSQAAGQMYGYTF
clone size: -; V gene: TRBV21-1; J gene: TRBJ1-5; D gene: -; CDR3 DNA: TGTGCCAGCAGCAAAGGCGGTAGATTACCGAACCTCAATCAGCCCCAGCATTTT; CDR3 protein: CASSKGGRLPNLNQPQHF
clone size: -; V gene: TRBV27; J gene: TRBJ1-4; D gene: -; CDR3 DNA: TGTGCCAGCAGTTTCGGAGGTGAAAAACTGTTTTTT; CDR3 protein: CASSFGGEKLFF
clone size: -; V gene: TRBV6-2/TRBV6-3; J gene: TRBJ2-7; D gene: TRBD1; CDR3 DNA: TGTGCCAGCAGTTCCAGGGGGTCGGCCAACTACGAGCAGTACTTC; CDR3 protein: CASSSRGSANYEQYF
clone size: -; V gene: TRBV7-2; J gene: TRBJ2-3; D gene: -; CDR3 DNA: TGTGCCAGCAGCTCCATCCAGGGCACAGATACGCAGTATTTT; CDR3 protein: CASSSIQGTDTQYF
clone size: -; V gene: TRBV7-8; J gene: TRBJ2-4; D gene: -; CDR3 DNA: TGTGCCAGCAGCGAACCAGGGTGGTCGGCCAAAAACATTCAGTACTTC; CDR3 protein: CASSEPGWSAKNIQYF
clone size: -; V gene: TRBV5-4; J gene: TRBJ2-5; D gene: TRBD2; CDR3 DNA: TGTGCCAGCAGCTCGAGCGGGAGAAGAGAAGAGACCCAGTACTTC; CDR3 protein: CASSSSGRREETQYF
clone size: few; V gene: TRBV12-3/TRBV12-4; J gene: TRBJ2-7; D gene: -; CDR3 DNA: TGTGCCAGCGGAGGGTACGAGCAGTACTTC; CDR3 protein: CASGGYEQYF
clone size: once; V gene: TRBV24-1; J gene: TRBJ2-1; D gene: TRBD2; CDR3 DNA: TGTGCCACCAGTGATCCCCCTACTAGCGGGAGTAGCAATGAGCAGTTCTTC; CDR3 protein: CATSDPPTSGSSNEQFF
clone size: -; V gene: TRBV7-3; J gene: TRBJ1-3; D gene: TRBD1; CDR3 DNA: TGTGCCAGCAGCTCGCCGGGACAGGGAACTGACACCATATATTTT; CDR3 protein: CASSSPGQGTDTIYF
clone size: once; V gene: TRBV7-6; J gene: TRBJ2-3; D gene: TRBD1; CDR3 DNA: TGTGCCAGCAGCGCCCGACCGGACAGGGGGCGGGATACGCAGTATTTT; CDR3 protein: CASSARPDRGRDTQYF
clone size: -; V gene: TRBV29-1; J gene: TRBJ2-3; D gene: -; CDR3 DNA: TGCAGCGTTACACCCAGCACAGATACGCAGTATTTT; CDR3 protein: CSVTPSTDTQYF
clone size: -; V gene: TRBV3-1/TRBV3-2; J gene: TRBJ1-2; D gene: TRBD1; CDR3 DNA: TGTGCCAGCAGCCAATGGACAGGGGGCAGTAGCTATGGCTACACCTTC; CDR3 protein: CASSQWTGGSSYGYTF
clone size: few; V gene: TRBV6-5; J gene: TRBJ2-2; D gene: -; CDR3 DNA: TGTGCCAGCAGTTTTTGGACAGCCCGTGGGGAGCTGTTTTTT; CDR3 protein: CASSFWTARGELFF
clone size: -; V gene: TRBV11-2; J gene: TRBJ2-3; D gene: TRBD2; CDR3 DNA: TGTGCCAGCAGCTTAAACTCGGGGGGGCCGGATACGCAGTATTTT; CDR3 protein: CASSLNSGGPDTQYF
clone size: -; V gene: TRBV18; J gene: TRBJ1-5; D gene: -; CDR3 DNA: TGTGCCAGCTCACCACCGGACAGAAGGGCAGCCAATCAGCCCCAGCATTTT; CDR3 protein: CASSPPDRRAANQPQHF
clone size: few; V gene: TRBV7-6; J gene: TRBJ1-1; D gene: -; CDR3 DNA: TGTGCCAGCAGCCTGAGAGGGGACTGGACGAACACTGAAGCTTTCTTT; CDR3 protein: CASSLRGDWTNTEAFF
clone size: -; V gene: TRBV5-1; J gene: TRBJ2-3; D gene: -; CDR3 DNA: TGCGCCAGCAGCTTGATCCCAGGGACAGATACGCAGTATTTT; CDR3 protein: CASSLIPGTDTQYF
clone size: -; V gene: TRBV3-1/TRBV3-2; J gene: TRBJ2-4; D gene: TRBD2; CDR3 DNA: TGTGCCAGCAGCCAACTTGGGACTAGCGGGGGGGCCGGAGACATTCAGTACTTC; CDR3 protein: CASSQLGTSGGAGDIQYF
clone size: -; V gene: TRBV2; J gene: TRBJ2-2; D gene: TRBD2; CDR3 DNA: TGTGCCAGCAGGGGACTAGCGGGAGGTGGCGGGGAGCTGTTTTTT; CDR3 protein: CASRGLAGGGGELFF
clone size: -; V gene: TRBV19; J gene: TRBJ1-6; D gene: TRBD1; CDR3 DNA: TGTGCCAGTAGTTGGCCCGGGACAGGGGATAATTCACCCCTCCACTTT; CDR3 protein: CASSWPGTGDNSPLHF
clone size: -; V gene: TRBV9; J gene: TRBJ2-5; D gene: -; CDR3 DNA: TGTGCCAGCAGCGTAGGCCCGGGGCAAGAGACCCAGTACTTC; CDR3 protein: CASSVGPGQETQYF
clone size: -; V gene: TRBV3-1/TRBV3-2; J gene: TRBJ1-1; D gene: -; CDR3 DNA: TGTGCCAGCAGCCAAGTCGGGGGTCTGAGCACTGAAGCTTTCTTT; CDR3 protein: CASSQVGGLSTEAFF
clone size: -; V gene: TRBV5-4; J gene: TRBJ2-5; D gene: TRBD1; CDR3 DNA: TGTGCCAGCAGCTTGGGAGCTGCAGGGGGCAGGGAGACCCAGTACTTC; CDR3 protein: CASSLGAAGGRETQYF
clone size: -; V gene: TRBV4-3; J gene: TRBJ2-5; D gene: TRBD2; CDR3 DNA: TGCGCCAGCAGCCCACATCTAGCGGCCCAAGAGACCCAGTACTTC; CDR3 protein: CASSPHLAAQETQYF
clone size: -; V gene: TRBV19; J gene: TRBJ2-3; D gene: TRBD2; CDR3 DNA: TGTGCCAGTAGTAAAGAGGGACTAGGCACAGATACGCAGTATTTT; CDR3 protein: CASSKEGLGTDTQYF
clone size: once; V gene: TRBV12-3/TRBV12-4; J gene: TRBJ1-2; D gene: TRBD1; CDR3 DNA: TGTGCCAGCAGTTTGGGACAGGACGATGGCTACACCTTC; CDR3 protein: CASSLGQDDGYTF
clone size: -; V gene: TRBV18; J gene: TRBJ2-2; D gene: TRBD1; CDR3 DNA: TGTGCCAGCCGGACAGGGGTGAACACCGGGGAGCTGTTTTTT; CDR3 protein: CASRTGVNTGELFF
clone size: -; V gene: TRBV27; J gene: TRBJ2-7; D gene: -; CDR3 DNA: TGTGCCAGCGCGTCCTTACCGTACCGCCTCTCCTACGAGCAGTACTTC; CDR3 protein: CASASLPYRLSYEQYF
clone size: -; V gene: TRBV5-1; J gene: TRBJ1-1; D gene: -; CDR3 DNA: TGCGCCAGCAGCCCCGGGGGGGCGGTTTGGACTGAAGCTTTCTTT; CDR3 protein: CASSPGGAVWTEAFF
clone size: -; V gene: TRBV20-1; J gene: TRBJ2-7; D gene: -; CDR3 DNA: TGCAGTGCTAGTGGGCTGGCCTCCTACGAGCAGTACTTC; CDR3 protein: CSASGLASYEQYF
clone size: -; V gene: TRBV5-1; J gene: TRBJ2-7; D gene: TRBD1; CDR3 DNA: TGCGCCAGCAGCCCCACCGCGACAGGGGGCTTGGGGGAGCAGTACTTC; CDR3 protein: CASSPTATGGLGEQYF
clone size: many; V gene: TRBV6-6; J gene: TRBJ2-1; D gene: -; CDR3 DNA: TGTGCCGCTATAGGGGCGGCGTACAATGAGCAGTTCTTC; CDR3 protein: CAAIGAAYNEQFF
clone size: -; V gene: TRBV7-3; J gene: TRBJ2-1; D gene: TRBD2; CDR3 DNA: TGTGCCAGCAGCTTAGGACTAGCGCGGAGCTCCTACAATGAGCAGTTCTTC; CDR3 protein: CASSLGLARSSYNEQFF
clone size: -; V gene: TRBV30; J gene: TRBJ2-1; D gene: -; CDR3 DNA: TGTGCCTGGAGCGGGGATCTCTACAATGAGCAGTTCTTC; CDR3 protein: CAWSGDLYNEQFF
clone size: -; V gene: TRBV29-1; J gene: TRBJ1-2; D gene: TRBD1; CDR3 DNA: TGCAGCGTCCGGGGACAGGGTAGTGGGAAATATCTTGGCTACACCTTC; CDR3 protein: CSVRGQGSGKYLGYTF